A selection of T cell receptor beta chains follows, all from one sample in a study of response to subunit inactivated influenza vaccine. TCRdb redid the calling of the RT-PCR reads with MiXCR, one entry per CDR3 protein. The sample carries 300,000 to 350,000 distinct CDR3 sequences, around a fifth recorded once. The source material was PBMCs from blood, sampled approximately 20 months after vaccination. Every receptor here comes from a man between 45 and 75 years old who received an inactivated influenza vaccine. CDR3s include the opening cysteine and the closing phenylalanine or tryptophan. The D gene is left open where the match is weak. A row's size may be missing; if present it is once, few, many or a size class.

TRBV28	TRBJ2-3	.	.	CASTSGGWPHTDTQYF	TGTGCCAGCACCTCAGGCGGCTGGCCGCACACAGATACGCAGTATTTT
TRBV2	TRBJ1-6	TRBD1	few	CASSVLGQGNSPLHF	TGTGCCAGCAGTGTCCTCGGACAGGGAAATTCACCCCTCCACTTT
TRBV7-9	TRBJ2-5	TRBD2	.	CASSTIARAGAQETQYF	TGTGCCAGCAGCACCATCGCCCGAGCGGGGGCACAAGAGACCCAGTACTTC
TRBV14	TRBJ1-1	.	.	CASSRNRNGNTEAFF	TGTGCCAGCAGCCGGAACAGGAATGGGAACACTGAAGCTTTCTTT
TRBV20-1	TRBJ1-6	TRBD1	many	CSARNIPTGASYNSPLHF	TGCAGTGCTAGAAATATCCCGACAGGGGCCTCCTATAATTCACCCCTCCACTTT
TRBV3-1	TRBJ1-2	.	.	CASKPDTGWGYTF	TGTGCCAGCAAACCGGACACGGGGTGGGGCTACACCTTC
TRBV6-5	TRBJ1-3	.	.	CASSSTGDLGTIYF	TGTGCCAGCAGTTCTACAGGCGATCTTGGCACCATATATTTT
TRBV4-2	TRBJ2-5	.	few	CASSQVSQGGETQYF	TGTGCCAGCAGCCAAGTCTCGCAGGGTGGGGAGACCCAGTACTTC
TRBV7-2	TRBJ1-5	.	.	CASSHGTNQPQHF	TGTGCCAGCAGCCATGGCACCAATCAGCCCCAGCATTTT
TRBV4-1	TRBJ1-3	.	few	CASSQERIGNTIYF	TGCGCCAGCAGCCAAGAAAGGATTGGAAACACCATATATTTT
TRBV28	TRBJ1-2	TRBD1	.	CASSLSWDSPTLYGYTF	TGTGCCAGCAGTTTATCCTGGGACAGCCCAACGTTATATGGCTACACCTTC
TRBV3-1	TRBJ1-5	.	few	CASSQNGLSNQPQHF	TGTGCCAGCAGCCAGAACGGATTAAGCAATCAGCCCCAGCATTTT
TRBV27	TRBJ2-2	TRBD1	.	CASNPTGAGGELFF	TGTGCCAGCAATCCGACAGGGGCTGGCGGGGAGCTGTTTTTT
TRBV5-5	TRBJ2-3	TRBD1	.	CASSPGTAGVTDTQYF	TGTGCCAGCAGCCCCGGGACAGCTGGGGTCACAGATACGCAGTATTTT
TRBV12-3/TRBV12-4	TRBJ2-5	.	few	CASSFLGQETQYF	TGTGCCAGCAGTTTCCTAGGCCAAGAGACCCAGTACTTC
TRBV10-2	TRBJ1-1	TRBD1	.	CASSESGQQSTEAFF	TGCGCCAGCAGTGAATCGGGACAGCAGAGCACTGAAGCTTTCTTT
TRBV5-1	TRBJ2-5	.	.	CASSLFDQRQETQYF	TGCGCCAGCAGCTTATTCGACCAGCGGCAAGAGACCCAGTACTTC
TRBV12-3/TRBV12-4	TRBJ2-1	.	.	CASSLLGLQSSTLANEQFF	TGTGCCAGCAGTTTACTGGGACTCCAGAGCTCTACTCTAGCCAATGAGCAGTTCTTC
TRBV5-1	TRBJ1-1	.	many	CASSEVGSEAFF	TGCGCCAGCAGCGAGGTAGGGTCTGAAGCTTTCTTT
TRBV24-1	TRBJ2-1	.	.	CATSDLAANEQFF	TGTGCCACCAGTGATTTGGCAGCCAATGAGCAGTTCTTC
TRBV6-2/TRBV6-3	TRBJ1-1	.	.	CASSYSVSTGNTEAFF	TGTGCCAGCAGTTACTCAGTATCGACAGGGAACACTGAAGCTTTCTTT
TRBV3-1	TRBJ2-2	TRBD2	few	CASSRSGRELFF	TGTGCCAGCAGCCGAAGCGGGAGGGAGCTGTTTTTT
TRBV20-1	TRBJ2-3	TRBD2	.	CSARNPGLAARGDTQYF	TGCAGTGCCCGTAATCCGGGACTAGCGGCCAGGGGGGATACGCAGTATTTT
TRBV25-1	TRBJ2-2	TRBD1	.	CASSEWGQVTGELFF	TGTGCCAGCAGTGAATGGGGACAGGTCACCGGGGAGCTGTTTTTT
TRBV5-4	TRBJ2-6	.	few	CASSRGETYSGANVLTF	TGTGCCAGCAGCCGAGGGGAGACATACTCTGGGGCCAACGTCCTGACTTTC
TRBV6-5	TRBJ1-5	.	once	CASSYTGYNQPEHF	TGTGCCAGCAGTTACACAGGCTACAATCAGCCCGAGCATTTT
TRBV4-3	TRBJ1-6	.	few	CASSQETSLGWNSPLHF	TGCGCCAGCAGCCAAGAAACAAGCTTGGGCTGGAATTCACCCCTCCACTTT
TRBV24-1	TRBJ1-2	TRBD1	few	CATSEPRQGARDGYTF	TGTGCCACCAGTGAACCCCGACAGGGGGCAAGAGATGGCTACACCTTC
TRBV12-3/TRBV12-4	TRBJ1-4	TRBD1	.	CASSPLGTGIEKLFF	TGTGCCAGCAGCCCTCTGGGGACAGGAATTGAAAAACTGTTTTTT
TRBV7-8	TRBJ2-3	.	few	CASSGGGFHMSHTQYF	TGTGCCAGCAGCGGGGGGGGCTTTCATATGAGTCATACGCAGTATTTT
TRBV14	TRBJ1-1	.	few	CASSQWGAYEAFF	TGTGCCAGCAGCCAATGGGGGGCTTATGAAGCTTTCTTT
TRBV7-9	TRBJ1-2	.	few	CASTRLGPNYGYTF	TGTGCCAGCACCCGCTTGGGTCCCAATTATGGCTACACCTTC
TRBV29-1	TRBJ1-1	.	.	CSVDMQGNTEAFF	TGCAGCGTTGATATGCAGGGGAACACTGAAGCTTTCTTT
TRBV19	TRBJ2-2	.	.	CASSIVAGRELFF	TGTGCCAGTAGTATAGTAGCCGGAAGGGAGCTGTTTTTT
TRBV11-2	TRBJ1-1	.	many	CASSVQGLMNTEAFF	TGTGCCAGCAGCGTCCAGGGCCTCATGAACACTGAAGCTTTCTTT
TRBV5-5	TRBJ1-1	TRBD1	few	CASSWGLQGYTEAFF	TGTGCCAGCAGCTGGGGCTTACAGGGGTACACTGAAGCTTTCTTT
TRBV20-1	TRBJ1-1	.	.	CSASRRGEAFF	TGCAGTGCTAGTCGGCGGGGCGAAGCTTTCTTT
TRBV20-1	TRBJ1-5	TRBD1	few	CSARGRGRPQHF	TGCAGTGCCAGGGGGCGGGGTCGGCCCCAGCATTTT
TRBV6-2/TRBV6-3	TRBJ2-3	TRBD2	.	CASSDALGLAGADTQYF	TGTGCCAGCAGTGACGCCCTAGGGCTAGCGGGGGCAGATACGCAGTATTTT
TRBV5-1	TRBJ1-1	TRBD1	once	CASSADRVESFF	TGCGCCAGCAGCGCGGACAGGGTTGAATCTTTCTTT